This TCR beta chain was sequenced during a study of T cells in Graves' hyperthyroidism and ophthalmopathy. V was clipped by 1 base and J by 6 bases; unmatched bases: 1. CDR1 is SQVTM and CDR2 is ANQGSEA in the germline V gene. The CDR3 has 12 residues. This clonotype was observed a few times. RNA transcripts served as the template for amplifying TCR beta CDR3 regions. TCR CDR3 underwent first-round RT-PCR with the HTBI primer set. TCRdb processed the multiplex PCR reads anew with MiXCR; each CDR3 protein has one entry. The table shows about 840,000 distinct CDR3 sequences, with over 35% occurring only once. For Graves' hyperthyroidism to be stable, ophthalmopathy could not progress within 18 months.

The rearrangement uses TRBV29-1 and TRBJ1-1; 8 nucleotides match TRBD1. This clonotype originated in a man between 18 and 29 years old with Graves' hyperthyroidism. The sequencing sample was made of blood. DNA of the CDR3: TGCAGCGTTGAAGGGGACAGGCCTGAAGCTTTCTTT. It encodes CSVEGDRPEAFF.